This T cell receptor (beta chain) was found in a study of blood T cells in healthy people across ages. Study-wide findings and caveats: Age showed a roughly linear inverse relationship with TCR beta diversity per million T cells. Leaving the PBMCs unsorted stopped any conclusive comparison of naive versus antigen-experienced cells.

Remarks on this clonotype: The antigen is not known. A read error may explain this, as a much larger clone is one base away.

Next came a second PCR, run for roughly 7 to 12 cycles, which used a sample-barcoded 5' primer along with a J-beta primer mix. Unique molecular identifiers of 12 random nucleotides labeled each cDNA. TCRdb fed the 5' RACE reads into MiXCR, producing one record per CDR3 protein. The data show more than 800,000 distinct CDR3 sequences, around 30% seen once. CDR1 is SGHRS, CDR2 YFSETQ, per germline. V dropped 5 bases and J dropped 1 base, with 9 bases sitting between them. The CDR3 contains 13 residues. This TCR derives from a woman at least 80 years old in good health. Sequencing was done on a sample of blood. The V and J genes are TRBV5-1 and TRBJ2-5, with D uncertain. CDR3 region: CASRELGQETQYF. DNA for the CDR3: TGCGCCAGCAGAGAGCTCGGCCAAGAGACCCAGTACTTC.